This paragraph reports one TCR beta chain. The sample originates from a study of shared clonotypes between healthy human individuals. The protocol was immunoSEQ multiplex PCR, while the TCRdb copy is restricted to in-frame clones and leaves out a portion. This table has 2,500,000 or so clones, over 85% appearing once. This CDR3 has 13 residues. V was pared by 4 bases and J by 5 bases, with 14 bases between. The V gene's germline CDR1 is GTSNPN and CDR2 SVGIG (reference sequence). Sequenced sample: naive CD4+ T cells sorted from blood. Indicated subset: CD45RA+ positively selected. The chain links TRBV30 to TRBJ2-5; TRBD1 or TRBD2 may be the D gene (6 bases each). The receptor comes from a man between 18 and 29 years old in good health. In DNA form, the CDR3 reads TGTGCCTGGACTTTGGGGGGCCGGGAGACCCAGTACTTC. Protein sequence: CAWTLGGRETQYF.